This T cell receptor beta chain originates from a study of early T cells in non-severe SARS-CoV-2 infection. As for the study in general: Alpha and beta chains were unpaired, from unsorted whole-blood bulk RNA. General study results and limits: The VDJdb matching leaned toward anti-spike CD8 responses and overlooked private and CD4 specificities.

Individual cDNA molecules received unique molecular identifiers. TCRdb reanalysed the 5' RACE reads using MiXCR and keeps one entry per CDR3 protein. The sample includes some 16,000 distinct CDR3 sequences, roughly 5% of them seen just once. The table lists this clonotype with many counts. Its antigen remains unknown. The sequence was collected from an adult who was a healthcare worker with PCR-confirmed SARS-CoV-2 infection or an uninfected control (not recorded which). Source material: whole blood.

The CDR3 reads CASRGDRETDTQYF. CDR3 DNA sequence: TGTGCCAGCAGGGGGGACAGGGAGACAGATACGCAGTATTTT. The genes are TRBV28 and TRBJ2-3; TRBD1 matches 9 bases. CDR1 is MDHEN and CDR2 is SYDVKM in the germline V gene. The CDR3 is made up of 14 amino acids. V lost 6 bases to trimming and J lost 3 bases; unmatched junction nucleotides: 4. Filled out from reference TRBV28 and TRBJ2-3, the complete variable domain reads DVKVTQSSRYLVKRTGEKVFLECVQDMDHENMFWYRQDPGLGLRLIYFSYDVKMKEKGDIPEGYSVSREKKERFSLILESASTNQTSMYLCASRGDRETDTQYFGPGTRLTVL.